The 26 T cell receptor beta chains listed next were all sequenced from one sample in a study of cytomegalovirus exposure and HLA in healthy donors. Use of 60 Vbeta and 13 Jbeta primers characterized the PCR. Method: immunoSEQ multiplex PCR; TCRdb's copy keeps in-frame clones and lacks some. The table shows under 200,000 clones, with 80% to 85% occurring only once. What was sequenced was PBMCs. Every receptor here comes from a male donor in good health and CMV-seronegative.

The chain is built from TRBV6-5 and TRBJ2-7; D not resolved. The CDR3 spans 12 residues. Trimming shortened V by 5 bases and J by 3 bases, and 8 bases separated the two germline ends. Germline CDR1 MNHEY, CDR2 SVGAGI. Written as DNA, the CDR3 is TGTGCCAGCAGTCGACTGGGCTACGAGCAGTACTTC. It is translated as CASSRLGYEQYF.

This clone was recorded a few times. V usage is TRBV5-1 and J usage is TRBJ1-1, with a possible D match to TRBD1 (6 bases). Looked up from germline, CDR1 is SGHRS and CDR2 is YFSETQ. This CDR3 region has 13 residues. V lost 0 bases and J lost 7, with 10 bases in between. This chain's CDR3 is CASSLDRANEAFF. Here the CDR3 DNA reads TGCGCCAGCAGCTTGGACAGGGCGAATGAAGCTTTCTTT.

The CDR3 sequence: CASSLGRRGSYNEQFF. For the CDR3, the DNA is TGTGCCAGCAGCTTGGGGCGTCGGGGTTCCTACAATGAGCAGTTCTTC. The V call is TRBV5-8, the J call TRBJ2-1, with a possible D match to TRBD2 (5 bases). In germline, CDR1 is SGHTS, CDR2 YDEGEE. The germline V and J ends were trimmed by 0 bases and 1 base, with 11 bases remaining between them. This CDR3 spans 16 amino acids.

The V call is TRBV14, the J call TRBJ1-2, with D possibly being TRBD1 (5 bases). The CDR3 runs 13 residues. Trimming took 1 base from V and 7 from J, leaving 10 bases between them. Germline V lookup: CDR1 SGHDN, CDR2 FVKESK. The CDR3 DNA sequence: TGTGCCAGCAGCCAAGCAGGGTTGAGTGGCTACACCTTC. This translates into CASSQAGLSGYTF. Based on the CDR3 plus reference TRBV14 and TRBJ1-2, the full variable domain is EAGVTQFPSHSVIEKGQTVTLRCDPISGHDNLYWYRRVMGKEIKFLLHFVKESKQDESGMPNNRFLAERTGGTYSTLKVQPAELEDSGVYFCASSQAGLSGYTFGSGTRLTVV.

The chain carries TRBV6-1 and TRBJ1-1; TRBD1 matches at 11 bases. Germline V lookup: CDR1 MNHNS, CDR2 SASEGT. With 3 bases clipped from V and 6 bases from J, the junction kept 9 bases outside the gene matches. The CDR3 is 16 residues long. The CDR3 region has the DNA TGTGCCAGCAGTGATCCTAGGGACAGGGGGGACCCTGAAGCTTTCTTT. Amino acid sequence: CASSDPRDRGDPEAFF.

This sequence joins TRBV7-2 and TRBJ2-7; unclear D gene. Trimming removed 5 bases from V and 1 base from J, with 6 bases in between. Germline V gene sequence: CDR1 SGHTA, CDR2 FQGNSA. This CDR3 is 12 amino acids long. CDR3 region: CASSPSSYEQYF. The CDR3, as DNA: TGTGCCAGCAGCCCGAGTTCCTACGAGCAGTACTTC.

This chain links TRBV19 with TRBJ1-1; a possible D gene is TRBD1 (5 bases). Germline V gene sequence: CDR1 LNHDA, CDR2 SQIVND (reference sequence). The CDR3 contains 16 residues. The ends were cut back, 4 bases at V and 3 bases at J, with 18 bases in the middle. The CDR3 loop reads CASSSGWGVMDTEAFF. The CDR3 nucleotides are TGTGCCAGTAGTAGTGGGTGGGGCGTCATGGACACTGAAGCTTTCTTT.

V usage is TRBV7-2 and J usage is TRBJ1-5; possible D gene TRBD1, 5 bases. Germline CDR1 reads SGHTA; CDR2 reads FQGNSA. V was clipped by 3 bases and J by 8 bases, with 14 bases between them. This CDR3 spans 14 amino acids. CDR3 DNA: TGTGCCAGCAGCTTCAACGCGGGGCAGGAGCCCCAGCATTTT. Translating gives CASSFNAGQEPQHF.

This chain joins TRBV15 and TRBJ2-3; D not resolved. In germline, CDR1 is LNHNV, CDR2 YYDKDF (reference sequence). V was pared by 0 bases and J by 3 bases, with 4 bases between. This CDR3 comprises 13 residues. In nucleotides, the CDR3 is TGTGCCACCAGCAGAGATAATACAGATACGCAGTATTTT. It encodes CATSRDNTDTQYF.

This clone was counted only a few times. The genes are TRBV6-4 and TRBJ2-1, with 13 nucleotides matching TRBD2. CDR1 is MRHNA and CDR2 is SNTAGT in the germline V gene. The ends lost 6 bases at V and 5 bases at J; junction bases unmatched: 4. The CDR3 runs to 15 residues. The CDR3 DNA sequence: TGTGCCAGCAGCGTTGGGACTAGCGGGGACAATGAGCAGTTCTTC. It codes for CASSVGTSGDNEQFF.

V gene TRBV7-2 combines with J gene TRBJ1-1; 7 bases fit TRBD1. The germline CDR1 and CDR2 sequences are SGHTA and FQGNSA. After removal of 1 base from V and 6 bases from J, the junction contained 2 bases not matched to a gene. The CDR3 is made up of 13 amino acids. The CDR3 DNA follows: TGTGCCAGCAGCTTAGAGGGGGCGGCTGAAGCTTTCTTT. Translated, it gives CASSLEGAAEAFF.

The chain joins TRBV10-3 to TRBJ2-3; possible D gene TRBD1, 6 bases. With 3 bases removed from V and 0 bases from J, the gap between germline ends came to 13 bases. Germline CDR1 and CDR2: ENHRY and SYGVKD. The CDR3 has 16 residues. This CDR3 reads CAISDRGLISTDTQYF. The CDR3, as DNA: TGTGCCATCAGTGATAGGGGGTTAATTAGCACAGATACGCAGTATTTT.

This clone was observed a single time. This chain joins TRBV5-1 and TRBJ1-1, with TRBD1 as a possible D gene (6 bases). From germline, CDR1 is SGHRS and CDR2 YFSETQ. Between the trimmed V and J ends, which lost 0 bases and 3 bases, there was a span of 12 bases. This CDR3 contains 15 residues. The CDR3 nucleotides read TGCGCCAGCAGCTTGGGGGCCGCAGGGGACACTGAAGCTTTCTTT. It yields the protein CASSLGAAGDTEAFF.

Notes on this clone: The junction differs from germline at one of its ends, possibly a read error. This CDR3 is also generated by other DNA sequences in the sample. The V call is TRBV5-1, the J call TRBJ1-3; 7 bases match TRBD1. Germline CDR1 reads SGHRS; CDR2 reads YFSETQ. The CDR3 consists of 17 residues. CDR3 bases: TGTGCCAGCAGCTTGCGTCCAGGGGGATCCTCTGGAAACACCATATATTTT. This codes for CASSLRPGGSSGNTIYF. Full variable domain (missing parts from reference TRBV5-1 and TRBJ1-3): KAGVTQTPRYLIKTRGQQVTLSCSPISGHRSVSWYQQTPGQGLQFLFEYFSETQRNKGNFPGRFSGRQFSNSRSEMNVSTLELGDSALYLCASSLRPGGSSGNTIYFGEGSWLTVV.

This rearrangement joins TRBV2 to TRBJ2-7; TRBD1 agrees at 8 bases. This CDR3 region has 13 residues. Losses at the gene ends were 0 bases for V and 8 bases for J; bases not matched to a gene: 3. Germline V gives CDR1 SNHLY, CDR2 FYNNEI. CDR3 amino acids: CASSEADRAQQYF. CDR3 in DNA: TGTGCCAGCAGTGAAGCGGACAGGGCTCAGCAGTACTTC.

The chain combines TRBV27 with TRBJ1-5; D remains ambiguous. CDR1 and CDR2 from the germline V gene are MNHEY and SMNVEV (reference sequence). This CDR3 region has 15 residues. V was pared by 3 bases and J by 7 bases, with 16 bases between. In DNA, the CDR3 is TGTGCCAGCAGTTTTCTAGCGAGGTTGGGGCAGCCCCAGCATTTT. Translating it yields CASSFLARLGQPQHF.

The rearrangement links TRBV2 to TRBJ1-2; D is unclear. Germline CDR1 is SNHLY and CDR2 is FYNNEI. The CDR3 sequence is 14 residues long. V was clipped by 3 bases and J by 4 bases, with 12 bases between them. CDR3 DNA sequence: TGTGCCAGCAGTGAGGGAGGGTCCCCCTATGGCTACACCTTC. It codes for CASSEGGSPYGYTF.

The genes are TRBV4-1 and TRBJ1-6, with a weak D call TRBD1 (6 bases). The CDR3 consists of 12 residues. The germline V gene encodes CDR1 MGHRA and CDR2 YSYEKL. Trimming pared 6 bases from V and 8 bases from J, leaving 8 bases between. CDR3 sequence: CASRYRDSPLHF. In nucleotides, the CDR3 is TGCGCCAGCAGGTACAGGGATTCACCCCTCCACTTT.

This chain joins TRBV4-1 and TRBJ1-4; unclear D gene. This CDR3 has 15 amino acids. V lost 0 bases to trimming and J lost 6 bases, with 11 bases between them. Germline lookup yields CDR1 MGHRA and CDR2 YSYEKL. The CDR3 DNA follows: TGCGCCAGCAGCCAAGAGCAGGTTAGGCATGAAAAACTGTTTTTT. Translating gives CASSQEQVRHEKLFF.

V gene TRBV19 combines with J gene TRBJ2-3; a possible D gene is TRBD1 (6 bases). Per germline, CDR1 LNHDA and CDR2 SQIVND (reference sequence). Trimming shortened V by 6 bases and J by 6 bases, and 19 bases separated the two germline ends. This CDR3 is 15 amino acids long. This chain's CDR3 is CASRSTGPVPDTQYF. The CDR3 DNA reads as TGTGCCAGTAGATCCACAGGGCCCGTCCCGGATACGCAGTATTTT.

This clone occurred once. The gene calls are TRBV9 and TRBJ1-1; D might be TRBD1 (6 bases). Germline V gene lookup returns CDR1 SGDLS and CDR2 YYNGEE. V lost 0 bases and J 5 bases, leaving 11 bases between the germline ends. The CDR3 extends over 14 amino acids. CDR3 bases: TGTGCCAGCAGCGTAGTAGGGGGGGTGACTGAAGCTTTCTTT. Its protein product is CASSVVGGVTEAFF.

The rearrangement joins TRBV5-1 to TRBJ1-4; 7 nucleotides line up with TRBD1. There are 15 residues in the CDR3. The trim removed 3 bases at V and 3 bases at J, leaving 5 bases unmatched. CDR1 and CDR2 (germline): SGHRS, YFSETQ. The CDR3 sequence: CASSYNRGSNEKLFF. CDR3 nucleotide sequence: TGCGCCAGCAGCTACAACAGGGGTTCTAATGAAAAACTGTTTTTT.

Only a few counts were recorded for this clone. The V gene is TRBV2, the J gene TRBJ2-1; D unresolved. The V gene's germline CDR1 is SNHLY and CDR2 FYNNEI. This CDR3 spans 15 amino acids. V gave up 6 bases and J gave up 8 bases, with 20 bases separating them. CDR3 coding DNA: TGTGCCAGCAGGTTTGTGAGACCCCCTGAGGATGAGCAGTTCTTC. Translating it yields CASRFVRPPEDEQFF.

The V call is TRBV2, the J call TRBJ1-5; D is ambiguous. The germline gives CDR1 SNHLY, CDR2 FYNNEI. V lost 5 bases, J lost 7 bases, and 9 bases lay in between. This CDR3 is built from 12 residues. Here the CDR3 reads CASSNLGQPQHF. The CDR3 DNA follows: TGTGCCAGCAGTAACCTAGGACAGCCCCAGCATTTT. The full variable domain, with the rest looked up from reference TRBV2 and TRBJ1-5, is EPEVTQTPSHQVTQMGQEVILRCVPISNHLYFYWYRQILGQKVEFLVSFYNNEISEKSEIFDDQFSVERPDGSNFTLKIRSTKLEDSAMYFCASSNLGQPQHFGDGTRLSIL.

V gene TRBV15 combines with J gene TRBJ2-3; 9 positions agree with TRBD2. V dropped 3 bases and J dropped 3; count of bases not matched to a gene: 1. Germline V gene data show CDR1 as LNHNV and CDR2 as YYDKDF (reference sequence). The CDR3 consists of 14 residues. The CDR3, as DNA: TGTGCCACCAGCAGTAGCGGGGGAACAGATACGCAGTATTTT. Protein: CATSSSGGTDTQYF.

This rearrangement joins TRBV5-1 to TRBJ2-1; 8 nucleotides match TRBD1. CDR1 and CDR2 (germline): SGHRS, YFSETQ. V trimming: 4 bases; J trimming: 6 bases; junction bases outside the gene matches: 6. CDR3 length: 14 amino acids. The CDR3 region has the DNA TGCGCCAGCAGCCCGGGACAGGCCCTCAATGAGCAGTTCTTC. This sequence encodes CASSPGQALNEQFF.